This T cell receptor beta chain originates from a study of cytomegalovirus exposure and HLA in healthy donors. While unrecorded immune exposures were likely, the donors were nominally healthy when sampled. V gave up 0 bases and J gave up 3 bases, with 12 bases separating them. The CDR3 length is 15 residues. Germline V gives CDR1 SEHNR, CDR2 FQNEAQ (reference sequence). Vbeta (60) and Jbeta (13) primers were used in the PCR. Some clones are missing from TCRdb's copy, which holds only in-frame ones; the method was immunoSEQ multiplex PCR. Here the sample spans approximately 100,000 clones, under 85% being singletons.

The clonotype was recovered from a woman in her forties or fifties in good health and CMV-seropositive. The sample comprised PBMCs. This chain connects TRBV7-9 to TRBJ2-7, with D perhaps matching TRBD2 (6 bases). The CDR3 is CASSLASTGDYEQYF. CDR3 DNA: TGTGCCAGCAGCTTAGCGTCGACGGGAGACTACGAGCAGTACTTC. Using reference TRBV7-9 and TRBJ2-7 for the parts outside the CDR3, the full variable domain is DTGVSQNPRHKITKRGQNVTFRCDPISEHNRLYWYRQTLGQGPEFLTYFQNEAQLEKSRLLSDRFSAERPKGSFSTLEIQRTEQGDSAMYLCASSLASTGDYEQYFGPGTRLTVT.